This T cell receptor (beta chain) was retrieved from a study of cytomegalovirus exposure and HLA in healthy donors. Findings of the study overall: Per a prior analysis, the majority of TCR beta V segments were productive roughly 87% or roughly 30% of the time. An ancestry cluster, one associated with Asian ancestry, reportedly showed fewer N-insertions than the approximately 670-donor mean in a later analysis.

The primer mix had 60 Vbeta and 13 Jbeta primers. Method: immunoSEQ multiplex PCR; TCRdb's copy keeps in-frame clones and lacks some. The sample records over 95,000 clones, over 60% being singletons. This clone occurred a few times. Its antigen is as yet unknown. Material for sequencing was PBMCs. The TCR originated in a man aged 40-49 years in good health and CMV-seropositive.

CDR3 nucleotide sequence: TGTGCCAGCAGCTACGACAGGGTCTATGGCTACACCTTC. Translation gives CASSYDRVYGYTF. This chain joins TRBV28 and TRBJ1-2, with TRBD1 matching 7 bases. This CDR3 has 13 amino acids. Germline CDR1 reads MDHEN; CDR2 reads SYDVKM. Trimming cost V 6 bases and J 4 bases; bases outside gene matches: 5.